The clone carrying this TCR beta chain showed up just a few times. Its target is not known. The data stem from a study of a mutant IDH1 vaccine in newly diagnosed glioma. Turning to the study itself: Patients arrived already treated with radiotherapy, temozolomide, or both, most having had both.

Time point noted: week 23, last vaccination. The vaccine gave 300 ug of a 20-mer mutant IDH1 peptide subcutaneously per dose. Method: immunoSEQ multiplex PCR; TCRdb's copy keeps in-frame clones and lacks some. The data hold around 76,000 clones, with 85% to 90% observed a single time. CDR3 length: 14 amino acids. The ends were cut back, 1 base at V and 0 bases at J, with 6 bases in the middle. In germline, CDR1 is WSHSY, CDR2 SAAADI. Sequencing was performed on PBMCs, taken from a glioma patient whose treatment included an IDH1 peptide vaccine. This receptor was identified in a woman aged 45 to 65 with glioma. The chain has TRBV10-2 and TRBJ1-1, with D hard to call. The CDR3 nucleotides read TGCGCCAGCAGTGAGTACAGCGTGAACACTGAAGCTTTCTTT. As protein: CASSEYSVNTEAFF.